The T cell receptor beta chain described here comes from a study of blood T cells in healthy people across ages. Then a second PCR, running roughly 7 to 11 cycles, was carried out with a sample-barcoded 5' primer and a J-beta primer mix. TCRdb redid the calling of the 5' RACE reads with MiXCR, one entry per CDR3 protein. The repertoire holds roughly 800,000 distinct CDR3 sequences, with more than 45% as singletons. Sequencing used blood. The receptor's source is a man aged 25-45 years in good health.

In DNA form, the CDR3 reads TGTGCTAGTGGCGCCAACACCGGGGAGCTGTTTTTT. Residues: CASGANTGELFF. This chain links TRBV12-5 with TRBJ2-2; D call uncertain. The CDR3 totals 12 residues. The V and J ends lost 6 bases and 2 bases respectively, with 4 bases between them. Germline assignment: CDR1 LGHNT and CDR2 FRNRAP.